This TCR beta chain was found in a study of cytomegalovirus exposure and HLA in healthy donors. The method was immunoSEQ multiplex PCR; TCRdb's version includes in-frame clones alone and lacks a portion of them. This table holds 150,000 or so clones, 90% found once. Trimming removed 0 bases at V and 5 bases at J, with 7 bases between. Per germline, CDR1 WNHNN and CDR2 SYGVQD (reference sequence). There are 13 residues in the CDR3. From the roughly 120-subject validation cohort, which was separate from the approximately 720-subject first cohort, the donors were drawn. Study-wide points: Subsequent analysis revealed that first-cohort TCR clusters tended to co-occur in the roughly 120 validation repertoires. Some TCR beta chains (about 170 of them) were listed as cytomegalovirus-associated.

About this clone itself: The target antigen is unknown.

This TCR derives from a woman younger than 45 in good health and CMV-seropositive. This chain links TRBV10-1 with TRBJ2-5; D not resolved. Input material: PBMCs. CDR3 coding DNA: TGCGCCAGCAGTGAGTCAGGAGTGGAGACCCAGTACTTC. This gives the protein CASSESGVETQYF.